The source of this T cell receptor beta chain is a study of T cell responses to AZD1222 COVID-19 vaccine. Generated by immunoSEQ multiplex PCR, the TCRdb table keeps only in-frame clones and is missing some. Of roughly 150,000 clones listed, 75% to 95% are singletons. This clone was picked up one time. Its antigen is unidentified. The study's findings and limits: Most donors were white British, females outnumbered males, and clonal diversity was possibly underestimated.

CDR3 length: 17 amino acids. V lost 1 base and J lost 7; bases outside the gene matches: 8. From germline, CDR1 is MNHEY and CDR2 SVGEGT. V and J are TRBV6-2 or TRBV6-3 and TRBJ2-2; TRBD1 matches 11 bases. The clonotype comes from an adult in good health. This material consisted of peripheral blood, taken on day 0 of AZD1222 vaccination. In DNA form, the CDR3 reads TGTGCCAGCAGTTACTACTGGACAGGGGGCCGCGGCGGGGAGCTGTTTTTT. This encodes CASSYYWTGGRGGELFF.